This T cell receptor (beta chain) is drawn from a study of PD-1 blockade in classical Hodgkin lymphoma. The CDR3 covers 15 residues. The V end lost 3 bases, the J end lost 1 base, and 13 bases lay between the germline ends. The germline V gene encodes CDR1 GTSNPN and CDR2 SVGIG (reference sequence). This clone was recorded only once. Its cognate antigen is unknown. Clones were read by immunoSEQ multiplex PCR, and TCRdb kept only the in-frame ones, dropping some. The sample shows tens of thousands of clones, roughly 90% of them seen only once. General study results and limits: After ASCT, patients who started nivolumab under 1 year later were excluded. Only CD4+ TCR diversity, not CD8+, had risen significantly by C4D1. Complete responders' diversity at baseline resembled that of newly diagnosed patients.

Each and every patient relapsed after autologous stem cell transplantation, and patients got differing brentuximab vedotin exposure. Complete response, partial response or progressive disease was recorded as best response. The source of this sequence is a human donor with classical Hodgkin lymphoma. This sequence joins TRBV30 and TRBJ2-1; no firm D call. The sequences come from peripheral blood mononuclear cells (PBMCs), collected at baseline. The CDR3: CAWSGPLYSYNEQFF. The CDR3 nucleotides are TGTGCCTGGAGCGGTCCTCTGTATTCCTACAATGAGCAGTTCTTC. Combining the CDR3 with reference TRBV30 and TRBJ2-1 gives the whole variable domain SQTIHQWPATLVQPVGSPLSLECTVEGTSNPNLYWYRQAAGRGLQLLFYSVGIGQISSEVPQNLSASRPQDRQFILSSKKLLLSDSGFYLCAWSGPLYSYNEQFFGPGTRLTVL.